The 14 T cell receptor beta chains listed next were all sequenced from one sample in a study of T cell repertoires in cytomegalovirus infection. These receptors' antigens are unknown. TCRdb reprocessed the reads via MiXCR and lists one record per CDR3 protein. The sample includes some 120,000 distinct CDR3 sequences, 10% of them seen just once. The sequenced material came from PBMCs, sequenced either directly or after in vitro stimulation (not recorded which). The receptors derive from a human donor in good health (CMV status not recorded). Some clones in this sample may be carry-over from other donors' samples.

This clonotype was counted ten times or more. This chain uses TRBV7-3 with TRBJ1-1; D uncertain. This CDR3 has 13 residues. Germline lookup yields CDR1 SGHTA and CDR2 FQGTGA. Trimming left V 7 bases short and J 1 base short, with 10 bases between. CDR3 amino acids: CASNFGGNTEAFF. CDR3 DNA sequence: TGTGCCAGCAATTTCGGAGGGAACACTGAAGCTTTCTTT.

This clonotype was seen a handful of times. The chain recombines TRBV12-3 or TRBV12-4 with TRBJ2-3; 8 bases align to TRBD2. This CDR3 has 11 amino acids. The ends lost 6 bases at V and 9 bases at J; junction bases unmatched: 2. The CDR3 here is CASRLAETQYF. CDR3 coding DNA: TGTGCCAGCAGACTAGCGGAGACGCAGTATTTT.

This clonotype was counted ten times or more. DNA of the CDR3: TGTGCCAGCAGTCGGCAACCGGGACTCTACGAGCAGTACGTC. Its protein product is CASSRQPGLYEQYV. The chain couples TRBV27 to TRBJ2-7; perhaps TRBD2 as D (6 bases). CDR1 MNHEY and CDR2 SMNVEV come from the germline V gene (reference sequence). This CDR3 region has 14 residues. Trimming pared 5 bases from V and 3 bases from J, leaving 14 bases between.

This clonotype has a count of ten or more. This chain joins TRBV18 and TRBJ2-7, with TRBD1 identical over 12 bases. V dropped 6 bases and J dropped 2; count of bases not matched to a gene: 5. From germline, CDR1 is KGHSH and CDR2 LQKENI. The CDR3 totals 15 residues. The CDR3 region has the DNA TGTGCCAGCTCGACCGGGACAGGGGGCCCCTACGAGCAGTACTTC. Translation: CASSTGTGGPYEQYF.

This clonotype has at least ten counts. V is TRBV7-2 and J is TRBJ2-3; TRBD2 matches 13 bases. J gave up 8 bases and V 4 bases, and 9 bases lay outside the gene matches. In germline, CDR1 is SGHTA, CDR2 FQGNSA. The length of the CDR3 is 16 residues. The CDR3 DNA follows: TGTGCCAGCAGCTCCCGGACTAGCGGGAGTGTTGGTACGCAGTATTTT. Its translation is CASSSRTSGSVGTQYF.

This clonotype came up many times. The chain has TRBV19 and TRBJ1-1; D remains unclear. CDR1 LNHDA and CDR2 SQIVND come from the germline V gene (reference sequence). V was shortened by 0 bases and J by 5 bases, with 10 bases between the two germline ends. This CDR3 comprises 14 residues. The CDR3 is CASSIDGDVTEAFF. The CDR3 coding sequence is TGTGCCAGTAGTATAGACGGGGATGTGACTGAAGCTTTCTTT.

At least ten counts were recorded for this clonotype. The chain links TRBV7-6 to TRBJ2-5, with D hard to call. The ends were cut back, 4 bases at V and 7 bases at J, with 10 bases in the middle. Per the germline V gene, CDR1 is SGHVS and CDR2 is FNYEAQ. CDR3 size: 12 residues. As DNA, the CDR3 is TGTGCCAGCAGCTCGCCCGGGTTGACCCAGTACTTC. Translating gives CASSSPGLTQYF.

V gene TRBV20-1 combines with J gene TRBJ2-5, with D unclear. V lost 3 bases and J lost 5, with 7 bases in between. This CDR3 is 11 amino acids long. In germline, CDR1 is DFQATT, CDR2 SNEGSKA (reference sequence). The DNA for the CDR3 is TGCAGTGCTAGGGCCGGGGAGACCCAGTACTTC. Protein product: CSARAGETQYF.

This clonotype occurred many times. CDR3: CASSYQLLGQGVDSPLHF. For the CDR3, the DNA is TGTGCCAGCAGTTACCAACTATTGGGGCAAGGGGTGGATTCACCCCTCCACTTT. The chain is built from TRBV6-5 and TRBJ1-6; D is perhaps TRBD1 (5 bases). V lost 2 bases to trimming and J lost 8 bases, with 22 bases between them. This CDR3 comprises 18 residues. Germline V CDR1 and CDR2: MNHEY, SVGAGI.

There are many counts of this clonotype. The rearrangement joins TRBV7-2 to TRBJ2-1; 7 bases are a match to TRBD2. V gave up 1 base and J gave up 2 bases; unmatched junction bases: 8. The germline V gene has CDR1 SGHTA and CDR2 FQGNSA. The CDR3 is 17 amino acids. The CDR3 nucleotides are TGTGCCAGCAGCTTAGATGTAGTAGCGGGCACCTACAATGAGCAGTTCTTC. Its protein is CASSLDVVAGTYNEQFF.

This clonotype turned up a few times. The chain employs TRBV4-1 and TRBJ2-1; tentatively, D is TRBD2 (5 bases). CDR1 and CDR2 (germline): MGHRA, YSYEKL. Trimming shortened V by 2 bases and J by 4 bases, and 12 bases separated the two germline ends. CDR3 size: 15 residues. As DNA, the CDR3 is TGCGCCAGCAGCCAAATCGTAGCGCCTTACAATGAGCAGTTCTTC. Translating gives CASSQIVAPYNEQFF.

This clonotype was counted at least ten times. The chain carries TRBV6-2 or TRBV6-3 and TRBJ1-1; D gene ambiguous. The CDR3 loop spans 12 amino acids. The ends were cut back, 2 bases at V and 9 bases at J, with 10 bases in the middle. CDR1 and CDR2 (germline): MNHEY, SVGEGT. The CDR3 DNA reads TGTGCCAGCAGTTACCCGGCAGAAAAAGCTTTCTTT. The encoded protein is CASSYPAEKAFF.

As for this clonotype: A read error may explain this, as a much larger clone is one base away. The chain couples TRBV25-1 to TRBJ2-5, with D possibly being TRBD1 (6 bases). Germline loops: CDR1 MGHDK, CDR2 SYGVNS. V was trimmed by 6 bases and J by 1 base, leaving 24 bases between them. The CDR3 has 18 amino acids. CDR3: CASRGPRTAPTRQETQYF. DNA of the CDR3: TGTGCCAGCAGAGGTCCCAGGACAGCCCCTACTCGCCAAGAGACCCAGTACTTC.

The count of this clonotype is one. For the CDR3, the DNA is TGTGCCAGCAGTCGCTCGGGGGGTGCGGAGACCCAGTACTTC. Translated, it gives CASSRSGGAETQYF. This chain joins TRBV12-3 or TRBV12-4 and TRBJ2-5; 7 bases align to TRBD2. The CDR3 is made up of 14 amino acids. With V trimmed by 5 bases and J by 5 bases, 8 bases remained unmatched.